This record covers a single T cell receptor (beta chain). Germline CDR1 reads MNHEY; CDR2 reads SMNVEV (reference sequence). The junction had 11 bases not matched to a gene; V was cut back by 4 bases and J by 6 bases. The CDR3 is 15 amino acids. In the source study's methods: Cell counts per sample came from amplifying reference gene primers. Some clones are missing from TCRdb's copy, which holds only in-frame ones; the method was immunoSEQ multiplex PCR. V and J calls and clone size come straight from that table; D and trimming were deduced from the DNA. The data show some 260,000 clones, 80% to 90% seen once. This sample is drawn from a study of blood T cell repertoires in COVID-19. Study context: Spain, Italy and the United States supplied samples that represented acute and convalescent COVID-19.

V usage is TRBV27 and J usage is TRBJ1-1; TRBD1 matches at 7 bases. Sequencing was carried out using peripheral blood. The source is a woman aged 65 to 85 with COVID-19, enrolled during active disease. In DNA form, the CDR3 reads TGTGCCAGCAGTTCTAGGACAGGATGGGTCCCTGAAGCTTTCTTT. This codes for CASSSRTGWVPEAFF.